Listed below are T cell receptor beta chains from one sample, sequenced in a study of cytomegalovirus exposure and HLA in healthy donors. TCRdb keeps only in-frame clones here, not all; method: immunoSEQ multiplex PCR. This table holds roughly 31,000 clones. Material for sequencing was PBMCs. These receptor sequences come from a young man in good health and CMV-seronegative. Each CDR3 is given with its conserved first and last residue. D genes are given only for firm matches.

j_gene,v_gene,d_gene,CDR3aa,CDR3nt
TRBJ2-7,TRBV28,TRBD2,CASRTSGSYEQYF,TGTGCCAGTAGGACTAGCGGGAGTTACGAGCAGTACTTC
TRBJ1-1,TRBV28,-,CASRLPRLPEAFF,TGTGCCAGCAGGCTCCCGCGATTACCTGAAGCTTTCTTT
TRBJ2-3,TRBV18,TRBD2,CASSPTLAGDTQYF,TGTGCCAGCTCCCCGACTCTAGCGGGAGATACGCAGTATTTT
TRBJ1-2,TRBV6-1,-,CASRNGQNYGYTF,TGTGCCAGCAGAAACGGACAGAACTATGGCTACACCTTC
TRBJ1-1,TRBV13,-,CASSPDTLNTEAFF,TGTGCCAGCAGCCCCGACACCTTAAACACTGAAGCTTTCTTT
TRBJ2-7,TRBV2,TRBD2,CASSRTSGRANEQYF,TGTGCCAGCTCCCGGACTAGCGGGAGGGCGAACGAGCAGTACTTC
TRBJ2-5,TRBV11-2,TRBD2,CASSLLAGWGETQYF,TGTGCCAGCAGCTTGCTAGCGGGGTGGGGGGAGACCCAGTACTTC
TRBJ2-2,TRBV14,TRBD1,CASSPDRDRAGELFF,TGTGCCAGCAGCCCCGACAGGGATCGCGCCGGGGAGCTGTTTTTT
TRBJ1-6,TRBV5-8,TRBD1,CASSSPDRPYNSPLHF,TGTGCCAGCAGCTCGCCGGACAGGCCCTATAATTCACCCCTCCACTTT
TRBJ2-5,TRBV27,-,CASRRQAPETQYF,TGTGCCAGCAGACGGCAGGCTCCGGAGACCCAGTACTTC
TRBJ1-1,TRBV5-1,TRBD1,CASRTGGNTEAFF,TGCGCCAGCAGGACAGGGGGGAACACTGAAGCTTTCTTT
TRBJ1-2,TRBV13,TRBD1,CASSLGRGQGHGYTF,TGTGCCAGCAGCTTAGGCCGGGGACAGGGCCATGGCTACACCTTC
TRBJ2-3,TRBV15,TRBD2,CATSSSGGGDTQYF,TGTGCCACCAGCAGTAGCGGGGGTGGGGATACGCAGTATTTT
TRBJ1-1,TRBV19,-,CASSMSGGNTEAFF,TGTGCCAGTAGTATGAGCGGTGGGAACACTGAAGCTTTCTTT
TRBJ1-5,TRBV7-2,TRBD1,CASSWRTGGRQPQHF,TGTGCCAGCAGCTGGAGGACAGGGGGAAGGCAGCCCCAGCATTTT